This note documents a single T cell receptor (beta chain) sequence. The sample originates from a study of regulatory T cells in long-lasting Graves disease. According to the study, TCR beta libraries were built with iRepertoire HTBI primers and CDR3-region Arm-PCR. Each CDR3 protein gets one entry after TCRdb re-called the multiplex PCR reads with MiXCR. This table has some 460,000 distinct CDR3 sequences, 15% to 20% appearing once. Described time point: newly diagnosed GD, antithyroid drugs for less than 3 months. Preparation of the TCR library used RNA extracted from PBMCs. The CDR3 spans 12 residues. Per the germline V gene, CDR1 is DFQATT and CDR2 is SNEGSKA (reference sequence). Trimming took 4 bases from V and 4 from J, leaving 7 bases between them. These records were also assigned to another study, of T cells in Graves' hyperthyroidism and ophthalmopathy.

The rearrangement links TRBV20-1 to TRBJ2-2, with D tentatively TRBD1 (5 bases). The sequence was collected from a man aged 35 to 55 with Graves disease. The specimen comprised peripheral blood mononuclear cells (PBMCs), sampled at new diagnosis, from a patient treated with antithyroid drugs. Here the CDR3 reads CSATGITGELFF. The CDR3 DNA reads as TGCAGTGCTACAGGGATCACCGGGGAGCTGTTTTTT.